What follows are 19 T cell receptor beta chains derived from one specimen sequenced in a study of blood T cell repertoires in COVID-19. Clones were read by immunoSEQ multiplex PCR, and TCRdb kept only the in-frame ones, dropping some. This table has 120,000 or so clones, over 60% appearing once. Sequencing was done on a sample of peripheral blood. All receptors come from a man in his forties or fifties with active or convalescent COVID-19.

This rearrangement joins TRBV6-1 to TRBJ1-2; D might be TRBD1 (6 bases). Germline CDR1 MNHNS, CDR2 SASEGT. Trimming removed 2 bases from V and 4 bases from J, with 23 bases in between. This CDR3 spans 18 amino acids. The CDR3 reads CASSEQGQGSRAFYGYTF. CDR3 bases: TGTGCCAGCAGTGAACAAGGGCAGGGGAGTCGGGCTTTCTATGGCTACACCTTC.

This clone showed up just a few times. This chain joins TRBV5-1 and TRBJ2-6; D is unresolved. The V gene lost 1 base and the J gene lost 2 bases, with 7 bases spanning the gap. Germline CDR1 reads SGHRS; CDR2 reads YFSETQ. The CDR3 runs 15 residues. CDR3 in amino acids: CASSLTDPGANVLTF. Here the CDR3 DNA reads TGCGCCAGCAGCTTGACAGATCCTGGGGCCAACGTCCTGACTTTC.

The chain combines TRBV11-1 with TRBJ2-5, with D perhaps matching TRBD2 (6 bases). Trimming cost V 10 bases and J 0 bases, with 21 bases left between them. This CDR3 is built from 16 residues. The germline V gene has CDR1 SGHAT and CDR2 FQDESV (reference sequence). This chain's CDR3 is CATPRLSGKYQETQYF. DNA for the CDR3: TGTGCCACCCCGAGGCTTAGCGGCAAGTACCAAGAGACCCAGTACTTC.

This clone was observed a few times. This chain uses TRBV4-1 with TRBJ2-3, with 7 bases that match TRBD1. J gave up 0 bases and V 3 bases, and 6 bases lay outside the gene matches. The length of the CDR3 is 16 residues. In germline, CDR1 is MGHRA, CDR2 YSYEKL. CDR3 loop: CASSQGTATSTDTQYF. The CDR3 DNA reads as TGCGCCAGCAGCCAGGGGACAGCGACTAGCACAGATACGCAGTATTTT.

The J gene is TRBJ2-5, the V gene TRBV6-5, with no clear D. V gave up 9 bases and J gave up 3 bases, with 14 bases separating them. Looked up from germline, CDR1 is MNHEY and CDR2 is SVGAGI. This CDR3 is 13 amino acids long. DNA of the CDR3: TGTGCCAGTACAAAATCTCATAAAGAGACCCAGTACTTC. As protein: CASTKSHKETQYF.

CDR3 in DNA: TGCGCCAGCAGCCAAGATAATGGCGATACGCAGTATTTT. Encoded protein: CASSQDNGDTQYF. This rearrangement joins TRBV4-3 to TRBJ2-3, with D unresolved. V lost 0 bases to trimming and J lost 6 bases, with 7 bases between them. This CDR3 region has 13 residues. Germline CDR1 is LGHNA and CDR2 is YSLEER.

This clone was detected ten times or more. The CDR3 coding sequence is TGTGCCAGCAGCCACAAAGGGGGGAACACTGAAGCTTTCTTT. This codes for CASSHKGGNTEAFF. The rearrangement links TRBV7-2 to TRBJ1-1; D possibly corresponds to TRBD1 (6 bases). The germline CDR1 and CDR2 sequences are SGHTA and FQGNSA. The CDR3 has 14 residues. V was trimmed by 5 bases and J by 1 base, leaving 11 bases between them.

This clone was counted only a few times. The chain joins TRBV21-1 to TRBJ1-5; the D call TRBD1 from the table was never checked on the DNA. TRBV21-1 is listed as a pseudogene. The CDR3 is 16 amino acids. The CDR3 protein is CASSMYRLYCNQPQHF. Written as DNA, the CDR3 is TGTGCCAGCAGCATGTACAGGCTGTATTGCAATCAGCCCCAGCATTTT.

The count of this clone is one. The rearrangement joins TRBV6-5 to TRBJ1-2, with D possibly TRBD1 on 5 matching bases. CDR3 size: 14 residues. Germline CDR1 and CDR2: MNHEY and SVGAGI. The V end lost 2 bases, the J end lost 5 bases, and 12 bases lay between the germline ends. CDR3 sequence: CASSYGAGAYGYTF. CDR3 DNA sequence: TGTGCCAGCAGTTACGGGGCAGGAGCATATGGCTACACCTTC.

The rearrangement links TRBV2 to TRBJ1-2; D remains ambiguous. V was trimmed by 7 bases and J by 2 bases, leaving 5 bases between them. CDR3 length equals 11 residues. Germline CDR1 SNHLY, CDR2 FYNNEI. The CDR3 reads CASTQNYGYTF. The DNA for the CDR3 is TGTGCCAGCACCCAAAACTATGGCTACACCTTC. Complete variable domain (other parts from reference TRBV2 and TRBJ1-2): EPEVTQTPSHQVTQMGQEVILRCVPISNHLYFYWYRQILGQKVEFLVSFYNNEISEKSEIFDDQFSVERPDGSNFTLKIRSTKLEDSAMYFCASTQNYGYTFGSGTRLTVV.

In DNA, the CDR3 is TGTGCCAGCAGTTATGAGCGCGAGACAGATACGCAGTATTTT. It is translated as CASSYERETDTQYF. The chain carries TRBV6-2 or TRBV6-3 and TRBJ2-3; D is unresolved. CDR1 MNHEY and CDR2 SVGEGT come from the germline V gene. The germline V and J ends were trimmed by 3 bases and 3 bases, with 10 bases remaining between them. This CDR3 spans 14 amino acids.

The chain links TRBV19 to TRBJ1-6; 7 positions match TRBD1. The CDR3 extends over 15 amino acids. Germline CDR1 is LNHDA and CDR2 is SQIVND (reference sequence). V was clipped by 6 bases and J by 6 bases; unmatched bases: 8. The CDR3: CASSTGAKVNSPLHF. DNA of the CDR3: TGTGCCAGTAGCACAGGGGCAAAGGTTAATTCACCCCTCCACTTT.

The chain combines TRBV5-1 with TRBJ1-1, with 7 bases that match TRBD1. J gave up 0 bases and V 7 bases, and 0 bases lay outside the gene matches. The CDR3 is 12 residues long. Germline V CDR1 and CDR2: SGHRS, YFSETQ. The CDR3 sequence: CASGTVNTEAFF. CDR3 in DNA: TGCGCCAGCGGGACAGTGAACACTGAAGCTTTCTTT. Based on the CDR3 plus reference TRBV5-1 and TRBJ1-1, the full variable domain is KAGVTQTPRYLIKTRGQQVTLSCSPISGHRSVSWYQQTPGQGLQFLFEYFSETQRNKGNFPGRFSGRQFSNSRSEMNVSTLELGDSALYLCASGTVNTEAFFGQGTRLTVV.

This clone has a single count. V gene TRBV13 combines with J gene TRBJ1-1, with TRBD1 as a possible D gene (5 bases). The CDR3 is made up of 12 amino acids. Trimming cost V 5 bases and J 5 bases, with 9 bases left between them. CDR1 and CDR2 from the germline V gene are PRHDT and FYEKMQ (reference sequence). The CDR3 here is CASSLQGTEAFF. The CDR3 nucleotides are TGTGCCAGCAGCCTTCAGGGTACTGAAGCTTTCTTT.

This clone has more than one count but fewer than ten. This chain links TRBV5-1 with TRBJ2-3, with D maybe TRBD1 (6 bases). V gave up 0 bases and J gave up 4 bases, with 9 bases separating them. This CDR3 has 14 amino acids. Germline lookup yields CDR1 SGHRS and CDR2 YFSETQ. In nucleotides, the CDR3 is TGCGCCAGCAGCTTGGCAACAGGGCCAGATACGCAGTATTTT. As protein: CASSLATGPDTQYF.

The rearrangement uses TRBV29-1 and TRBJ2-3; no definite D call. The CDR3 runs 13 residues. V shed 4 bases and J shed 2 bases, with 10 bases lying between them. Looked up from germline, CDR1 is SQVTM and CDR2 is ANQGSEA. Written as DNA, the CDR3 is TGCAGCGTTGCGGGTATTCCCACAGATACGCAGTATTTT. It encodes CSVAGIPTDTQYF.

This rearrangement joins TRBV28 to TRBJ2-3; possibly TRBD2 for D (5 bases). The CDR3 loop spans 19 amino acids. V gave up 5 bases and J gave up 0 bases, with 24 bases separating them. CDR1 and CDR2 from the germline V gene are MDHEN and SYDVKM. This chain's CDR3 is CASSGTTGRVGRSTDTQYF. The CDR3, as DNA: TGTGCCAGCAGTGGTACAACCGGGCGAGTTGGGAGAAGCACAGATACGCAGTATTTT.

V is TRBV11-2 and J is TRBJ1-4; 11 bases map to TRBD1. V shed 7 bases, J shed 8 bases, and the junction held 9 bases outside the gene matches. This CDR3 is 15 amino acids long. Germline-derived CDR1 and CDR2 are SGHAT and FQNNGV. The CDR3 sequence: CASTRGQGAGEKLFF. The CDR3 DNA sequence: TGTGCCAGCACTAGAGGACAGGGGGCGGGAGAAAAACTGTTTTTT.

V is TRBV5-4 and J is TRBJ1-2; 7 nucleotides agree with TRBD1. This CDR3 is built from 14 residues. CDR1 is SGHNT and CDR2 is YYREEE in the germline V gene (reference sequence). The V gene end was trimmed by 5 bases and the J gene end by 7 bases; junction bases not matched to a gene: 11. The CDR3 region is CASRSGAGGPGYTF. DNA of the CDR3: TGTGCCAGCAGGTCCGGTGCAGGGGGACCTGGCTACACCTTC.